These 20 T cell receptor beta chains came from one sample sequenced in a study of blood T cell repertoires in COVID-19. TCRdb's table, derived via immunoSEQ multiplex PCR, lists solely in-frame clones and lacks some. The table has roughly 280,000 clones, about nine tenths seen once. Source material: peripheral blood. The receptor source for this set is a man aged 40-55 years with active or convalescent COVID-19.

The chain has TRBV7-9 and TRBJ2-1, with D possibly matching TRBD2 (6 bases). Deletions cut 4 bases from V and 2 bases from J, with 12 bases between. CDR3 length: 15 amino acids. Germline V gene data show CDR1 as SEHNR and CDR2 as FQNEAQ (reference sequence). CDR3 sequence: CASSSPRTTYNEQFF. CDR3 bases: TGTGCCAGCAGCTCTCCCAGGACTACCTACAATGAGCAGTTCTTC.

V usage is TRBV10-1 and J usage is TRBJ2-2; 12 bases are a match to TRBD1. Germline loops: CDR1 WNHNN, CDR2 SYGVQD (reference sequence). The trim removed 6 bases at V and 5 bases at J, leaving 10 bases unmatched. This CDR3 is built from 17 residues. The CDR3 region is CASSQPGQGAGTGELFF. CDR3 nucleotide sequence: TGCGCCAGCAGCCAACCGGGACAGGGGGCTGGTACCGGGGAGCTGTTTTTT.

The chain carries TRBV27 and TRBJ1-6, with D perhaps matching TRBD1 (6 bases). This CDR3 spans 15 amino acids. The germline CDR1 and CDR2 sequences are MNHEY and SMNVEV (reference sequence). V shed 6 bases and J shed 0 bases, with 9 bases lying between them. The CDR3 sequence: CASREQGSYNSPLHF. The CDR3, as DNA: TGTGCCAGCAGAGAACAGGGCTCCTATAATTCACCCCTCCACTTT.

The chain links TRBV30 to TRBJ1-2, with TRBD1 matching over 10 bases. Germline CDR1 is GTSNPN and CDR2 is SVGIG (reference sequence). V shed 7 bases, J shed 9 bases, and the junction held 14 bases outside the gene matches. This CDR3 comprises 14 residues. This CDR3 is CALRTGGTSSCYTF. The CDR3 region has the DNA TGTGCCTTAAGGACAGGGGGAACGTCGTCGTGCTACACCTTC.

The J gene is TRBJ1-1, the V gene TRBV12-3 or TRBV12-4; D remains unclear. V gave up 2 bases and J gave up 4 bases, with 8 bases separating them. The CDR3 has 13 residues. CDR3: CASSLRVGTEAFF. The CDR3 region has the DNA TGTGCCAGCAGTTTAAGAGTTGGCACTGAAGCTTTCTTT.

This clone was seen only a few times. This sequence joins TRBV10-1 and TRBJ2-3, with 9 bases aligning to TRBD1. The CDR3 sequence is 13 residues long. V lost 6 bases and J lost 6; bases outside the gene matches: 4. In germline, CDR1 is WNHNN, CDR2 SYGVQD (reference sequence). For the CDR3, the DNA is TGCGCCAGCAGCTTGGGGACAGGGGATACGCAGTATTTT. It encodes CASSLGTGDTQYF.

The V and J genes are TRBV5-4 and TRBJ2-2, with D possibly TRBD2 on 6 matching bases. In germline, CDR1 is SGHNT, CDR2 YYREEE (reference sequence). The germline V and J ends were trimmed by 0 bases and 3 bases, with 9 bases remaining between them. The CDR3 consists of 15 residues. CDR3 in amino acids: CASSLEREYTGELFF. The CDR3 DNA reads TGTGCCAGCAGCTTGGAACGGGAGTACACCGGGGAGCTGTTTTTT.

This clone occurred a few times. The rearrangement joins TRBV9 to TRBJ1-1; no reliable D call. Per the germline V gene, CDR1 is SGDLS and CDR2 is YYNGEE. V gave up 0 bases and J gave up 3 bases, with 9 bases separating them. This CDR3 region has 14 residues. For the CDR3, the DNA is TGTGCCAGCAGCGTAGAGAGGGATCACACTGAAGCTTTCTTT. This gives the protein CASSVERDHTEAFF. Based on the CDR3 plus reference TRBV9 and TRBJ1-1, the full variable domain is DSGVTQTPKHLITATGQRVTLRCSPRSGDLSVYWYQQSLDQGLQFLIQYYNGEERAKGNILERFSAQQFPDLHSELNLSSLELGDSALYFCASSVERDHTEAFFGQGTRLTVV.

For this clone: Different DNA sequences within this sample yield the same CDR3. CDR3: CAWSVTGETQYF. CDR3 coding DNA: TGTGCCTGGAGTGTCACGGGAGAGACCCAGTACTTC. The chain employs TRBV30 and TRBJ2-5; D remains unclear. The CDR3 spans 12 residues. Trimming pared 0 bases from V and 4 bases from J, leaving 6 bases between. The germline V gene encodes CDR1 GTSNPN and CDR2 SVGIG (reference sequence). Variable domain in full (rest from reference TRBV30 and TRBJ2-5): SQTIHQWPATLVQPVGSPLSLECTVEGTSNPNLYWYRQAAGRGLQLLFYSVGIGQISSEVPQNLSASRPQDRQFILSSKKLLLSDSGFYLCAWSVTGETQYFGPGTRLLVL.

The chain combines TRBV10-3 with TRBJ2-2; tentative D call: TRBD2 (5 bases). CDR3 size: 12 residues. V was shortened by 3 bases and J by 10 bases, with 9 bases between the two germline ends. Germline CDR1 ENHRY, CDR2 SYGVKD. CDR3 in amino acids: CAISDGVVELFF. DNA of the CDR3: TGTGCCATCAGTGACGGGGTTGTGGAGCTGTTTTTT.

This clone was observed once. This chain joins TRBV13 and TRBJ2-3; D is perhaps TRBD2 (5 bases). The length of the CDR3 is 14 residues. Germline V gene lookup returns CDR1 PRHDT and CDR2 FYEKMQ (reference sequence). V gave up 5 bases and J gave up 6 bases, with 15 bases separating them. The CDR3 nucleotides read TGTGCCAGCAGCCCGGAAGGAGGTATGGATACGCAGTATTTT. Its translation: CASSPEGGMDTQYF.

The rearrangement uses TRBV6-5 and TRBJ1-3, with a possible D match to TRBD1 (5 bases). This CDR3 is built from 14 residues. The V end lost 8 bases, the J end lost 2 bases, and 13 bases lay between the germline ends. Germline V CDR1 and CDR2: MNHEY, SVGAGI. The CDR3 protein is CASCRGGAGNTIYF. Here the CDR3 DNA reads TGTGCCAGCTGTAGAGGAGGGGCTGGAAACACCATATATTTT.

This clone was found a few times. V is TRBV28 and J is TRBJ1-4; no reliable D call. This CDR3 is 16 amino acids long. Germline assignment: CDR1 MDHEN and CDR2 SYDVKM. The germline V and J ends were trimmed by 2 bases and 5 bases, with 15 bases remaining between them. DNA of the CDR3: TGTGCCAGCAGTTTAACCCGAGGTCAATTCAATGAAAAACTGTTTTTT. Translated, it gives CASSLTRGQFNEKLFF. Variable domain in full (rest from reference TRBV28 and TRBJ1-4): DVKVTQSSRYLVKRTGEKVFLECVQDMDHENMFWYRQDPGLGLRLIYFSYDVKMKEKGDIPEGYSVSREKKERFSLILESASTNQTSMYLCASSLTRGQFNEKLFFGSGTQLSVL.

This CDR3 reads CASSPRKLGDRGKWQPQHF. The CDR3 nucleotides read TGTGCCAGCAGCCCCCGTAAACTGGGGGACAGGGGGAAGTGGCAGCCCCAGCATTTT. V is TRBV21-1 and J is TRBJ1-5; no DNA check was done on the table's D call, TRBD1. TRBV21-1 is a pseudogene. The CDR3 spans 19 residues.

CDR3 region: CASSQGGVTTEAFF. Written as DNA, the CDR3 is TGCGCCAGCAGCCAGGGCGGGGTTACCACTGAAGCTTTCTTT. V usage is TRBV4-1 and J usage is TRBJ1-1, with D uncertain. V was clipped by 3 bases and J by 4 bases, with 12 bases between them. The CDR3 has 14 residues. CDR1 MGHRA and CDR2 YSYEKL come from the germline V gene.

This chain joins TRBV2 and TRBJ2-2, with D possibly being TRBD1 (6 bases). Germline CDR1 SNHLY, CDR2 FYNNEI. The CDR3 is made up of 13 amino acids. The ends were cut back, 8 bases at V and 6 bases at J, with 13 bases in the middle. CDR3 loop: CASLREGAGELFF. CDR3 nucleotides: TGTGCCAGCCTCAGAGAGGGGGCCGGGGAGCTGTTTTTT.

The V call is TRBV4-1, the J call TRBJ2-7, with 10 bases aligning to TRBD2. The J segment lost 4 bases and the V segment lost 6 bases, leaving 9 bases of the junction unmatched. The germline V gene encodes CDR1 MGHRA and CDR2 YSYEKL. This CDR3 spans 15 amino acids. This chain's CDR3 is CASRPGLADGYEQYF. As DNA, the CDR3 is TGCGCCAGCAGACCTGGACTAGCGGACGGATACGAGCAGTACTTC.

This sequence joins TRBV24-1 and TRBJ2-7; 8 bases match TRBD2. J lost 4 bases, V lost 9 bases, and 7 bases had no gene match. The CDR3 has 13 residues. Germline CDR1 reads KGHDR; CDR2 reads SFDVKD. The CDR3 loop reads CATSTGTRYEQYF. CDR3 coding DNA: TGTGCCACCTCGACCGGGACTAGGTACGAGCAGTACTTC.

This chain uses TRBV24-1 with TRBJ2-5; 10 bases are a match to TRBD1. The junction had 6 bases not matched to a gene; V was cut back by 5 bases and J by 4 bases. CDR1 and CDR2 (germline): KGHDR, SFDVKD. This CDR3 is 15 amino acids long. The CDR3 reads CATSVGQGDGETQYF. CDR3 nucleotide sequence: TGTGCCACCAGTGTAGGACAGGGGGATGGAGAGACCCAGTACTTC.

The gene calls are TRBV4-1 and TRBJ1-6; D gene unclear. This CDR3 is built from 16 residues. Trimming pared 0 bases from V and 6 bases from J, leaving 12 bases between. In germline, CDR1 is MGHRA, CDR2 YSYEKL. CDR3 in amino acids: CASSQDRESGNSPLHF. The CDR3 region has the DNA TGCGCCAGCAGCCAAGATCGGGAGTCCGGTAATTCACCCCTCCACTTT.